This T cell receptor (beta chain) was retrieved from a study of T cell changes during pregnancy in multiple sclerosis (dated by TCRdb to 2018 to 2020). Turning to the overall study: In women with multiple sclerosis, the researchers looked at how the T cell repertoire shifted as pregnancy progressed.

Libraries were constructed by the immunoSEQ multiplex PCR assay. This is the immuneACCESS table as TCRdb keeps it, with only in-frame sequences that have V and J called. A part of the clones is gone; compared with another copy, unresolved V genes explain less than half, and the rest is unexplained. This sample holds around 80,000 clones; roughly nine tenths were observed only once. The ten largest clones capture about 3% of the sample. Points on this clone: It has no known antigen specificity. It has no much larger one-base neighbor in the sample; base qualities were not kept.

The sequence was collected from a female donor with multiple sclerosis, enrolled in a pregnancy study. The sample in question was peripheral blood, obtained before pregnancy.

The CDR3 region reads CASSQDLWQGGRAGGYTF. The nucleotides are TGCGCCAGCAGCCAAGATCTCTGGCAGGGAGGGCGAGCGGGGGGCTACACCTTC. The chain joins TRBV4-1 to TRBJ1-2; TRBD1 is a weak D gene call, 5 bases matching. Reading from cysteine to phenylalanine, the CDR3 counts 18 amino acids. Only the CDR3 DNA stays, 54 bases, in frame from base 1. V lost 0 bases and J lost 8 bases; the stretch between them is 25 bases long. CDR1 and CDR2, per the germline V gene, are MGHRA and YSYEKL.